The subject of this entry is one T cell receptor (beta chain). Its antigen has not been determined. Per-base quality was not reported, and no clone a single base away is much larger than it. The source of the sample is a study of blood T cells in healthy people across ages (dated by TCRdb to the mid-2010s). With regard to the full study: In model experiments, template switching captured about one uniquely barcoded TCR beta cDNA molecule for every two T cells. To track age-related changes in TCR beta repertoire diversity, the study relied on deep sequencing normalized with unique cDNA molecular identifiers. Donors were grouped into four age groups: young (average 16 years), middle-aged (approximately 41), aged (roughly 62) and long-lived (just over 80). Donors of different ages were randomly distributed across sequencing lanes to avoid experimental bias. For two donors (one aged 18 to 30 and one aged 80 or older), the study analyzed two additional independent replicas of 1 million unique cDNA reads from the same blood draw. Study-wide findings and limitations: Compared with the aged group, more naive CD4+ T cells, fewer expanded clones and increased TCR diversity were shown by the long-lived group, suggesting age selection. A strong correlation was found between observed TCR beta diversity and the percentage of naive T cells measured by flow cytometry. Since profiling was done on bulk unsorted PBMCs, naive and antigen-experienced compartments could not be conclusively compared. Total diversity estimates from one million sequenced T cells were considered lower bounds and underestimates. Donor CMV infection status was unknown, potentially confounding age-related changes in expanded clonotypes. As age increased, observed TCR beta diversity per million T cells dropped in a roughly linear way, and a significant reduction was already evident by age around 41.

The roughly 39 donors, aged about 6 to 95 years, were systemically healthy Caucasian individuals from Russia. Each donor gave ten milliliters of peripheral blood, collected into EDTA-treated Vacutainer tubes. Ficoll-Paque density-gradient centrifugation was used to isolate PBMCs, with at least 7 million obtained per sample. Trizol reagent was used to extract total RNA from PBMCs, with at least 5 micrograms per sample. The percentages of naive CD45RAhigh/CD27high T cells were determined by flow cytometry on a PBMC aliquot from every donor. The junction shows trimming of 0 bases on V and 2 bases on J, plus 14 bases between the germline ends. Sequences ENHRY (CDR1) and SYGVKD (CDR2) are obtained from the germline V gene. From the cysteine up to the phenylalanine, the CDR3 has a length of 17 residues. Just the 51-base CDR3 DNA is kept, in frame starting at base 1. Libraries were built with 5' RACE. Sequencing was performed on an Illumina HiSeq 2500. A second about 6 to 11 cycle PCR used a sample-barcoded 5' primer and a J-beta primer mix. Each TCR beta cDNA molecule received a unique molecular identifier from a template-switch 5' adaptor carrying 12 random nucleotides. At least 2.5 million CDR3-containing paired-end reads were obtained from each sample. First-strand cDNA synthesis was performed from all RNA using the Mint cDNA synthesis kit, with priming by a TRBC-specific oligonucleotide. Following uracil-DNA glycosylase treatment, all cDNA underwent a first 18-cycle PCR with the universal primers M1SS and BC2_uni_R. In the original analysis: For normalization, 1 million high-quality reads, each with a distinct molecular identifier, were randomly selected from each sample. Reads sharing molecular identifiers were discarded rather than binned into consensus sequences. CDR3 identification, clonotype clustering and error correction used MiTCR with a Q25 quality threshold and the strictest error-elimination algorithm. A nonparametric unseen species model with Euler transformation was used to estimate lower-bound total TCR beta diversity. Through fastp at Q25 and MiXCR, TCRdb rebuilt clones from the public reads, retaining in-frame beta chains. CDR3 protein sequences are deduplicated, and each keeps its most common genes and DNA. TCRdb, not the original authors, processed these V and J calls. This sample is represented by approximately 350,000 distinct CDR3 sequences; roughly half of them were singletons. Clones ranked in the top ten supply under 60% of the sample.

This clonotype was obtained from a man between 60 and 70 years old in good health. The rearrangement combines TRBV10-3 with TRBJ2-1; TRBD1 might be the D gene, on 6 matching bases. The material sequenced was blood. The CDR3 protein is CAISESGVGGPYNEQFF. The bases are TGTGCCATCAGTGAGTCTGGGGTTGGGGGCCCCTACAATGAGCAGTTCTTC.